The sequence of this TCR beta chain was determined in a study of shared clonotypes between healthy human individuals. Findings and limits, study-wide: When compared with the clonotypes that were shared by all four sorted-subset donors, the non-shared clonotypes turned out to have lower generation probabilities. Among donors, clonotype sharing was expected to be affected by sequencing depth.

TCRdb's table, derived via immunoSEQ multiplex PCR, lists solely in-frame clones and lacks some. The sample shows about 1.5 million clones, approximately 98% of them seen only once. On this clone: The target antigen is unknown.

V gave up 2 bases and J gave up 1 base, with 14 bases separating them. This CDR3 is 16 amino acids long. CDR1 and CDR2 (germline): MNHEY, SVGAGI. The chain combines TRBV6-5 with TRBJ1-1; possible D gene TRBD1, 5 bases. The clonotype was recovered from a man in his thirties or forties in good health. The sample was naive CD4+ T cells sorted from blood. As for subset: CD45RA+ positively selected. The CDR3 is CASSYLPGQTNTEAFF. The CDR3 DNA reads as TGTGCCAGCAGTTACCTCCCCGGACAAACGAACACTGAAGCTTTCTTT.